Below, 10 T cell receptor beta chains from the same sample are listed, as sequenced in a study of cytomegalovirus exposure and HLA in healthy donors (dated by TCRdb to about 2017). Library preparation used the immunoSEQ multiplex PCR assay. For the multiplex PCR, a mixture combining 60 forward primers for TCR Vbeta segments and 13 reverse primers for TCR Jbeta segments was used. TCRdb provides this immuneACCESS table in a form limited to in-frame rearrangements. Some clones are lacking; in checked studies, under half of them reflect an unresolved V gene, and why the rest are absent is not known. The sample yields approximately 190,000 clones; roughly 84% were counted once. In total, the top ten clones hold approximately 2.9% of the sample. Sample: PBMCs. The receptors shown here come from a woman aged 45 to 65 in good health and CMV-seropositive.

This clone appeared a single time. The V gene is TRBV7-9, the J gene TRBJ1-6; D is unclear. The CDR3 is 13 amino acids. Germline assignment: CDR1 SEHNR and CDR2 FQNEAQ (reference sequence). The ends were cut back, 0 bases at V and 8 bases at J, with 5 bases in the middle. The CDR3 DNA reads TGTGCCAGCAGCTTAGCGCGTGATTCACCCCTCCACTTT. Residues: CASSLARDSPLHF. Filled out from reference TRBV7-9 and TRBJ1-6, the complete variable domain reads DTGVSQNPRHKITKRGQNVTFRCDPISEHNRLYWYRQTLGQGPEFLTYFQNEAQLEKSRLLSDRFSAERPKGSFSTLEIQRTEQGDSAMYLCASSLARDSPLHFGNGTRLTVT.

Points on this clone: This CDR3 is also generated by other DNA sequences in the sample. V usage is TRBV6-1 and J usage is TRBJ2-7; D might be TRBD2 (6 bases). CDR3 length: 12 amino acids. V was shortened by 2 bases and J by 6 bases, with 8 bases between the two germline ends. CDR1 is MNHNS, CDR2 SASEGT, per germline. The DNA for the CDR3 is TGTGCCAGCAGTGAACAGGGAGGCGAGCAGTACTTC. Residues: CASSEQGGEQYF.

CDR3 protein: CASSLGQSYEQYF. The DNA for the CDR3 is TGTGCCAGCAGCTTGGGGCAGTCCTACGAGCAGTACTTC. V usage is TRBV5-4 and J usage is TRBJ2-7; the D is unclear. The CDR3 has 13 amino acids. Germline CDR1 reads SGHNT; CDR2 reads YYREEE (reference sequence). Deletions cut 0 bases from V and 1 base from J, with 5 bases between. The complete variable domain, with remaining parts taken from reference TRBV5-4 and TRBJ2-7, reads ETGVTQSPTHLIKTRGQQVTLRCSSQSGHNTVSWYQQALGQGPQFIFQYYREEENGRGNFPPRFSGLQFPNYSSELNVNALELDDSALYLCASSLGQSYEQYFGPGTRLTVT.

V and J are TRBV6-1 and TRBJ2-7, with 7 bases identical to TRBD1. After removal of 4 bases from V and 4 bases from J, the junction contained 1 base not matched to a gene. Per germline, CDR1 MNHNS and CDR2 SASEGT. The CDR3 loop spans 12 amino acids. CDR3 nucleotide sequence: TGTGCCAGCAGTGGCAGGGGGTACGAGCAGTACTTC. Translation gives CASSGRGYEQYF.

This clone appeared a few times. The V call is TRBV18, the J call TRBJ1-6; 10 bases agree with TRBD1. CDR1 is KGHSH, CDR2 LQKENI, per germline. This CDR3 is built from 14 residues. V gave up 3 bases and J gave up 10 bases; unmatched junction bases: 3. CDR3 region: CASSPGTGESPLHF. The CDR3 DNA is TGTGCCAGCTCACCCGGGACAGGGGAATCACCCCTCCACTTT. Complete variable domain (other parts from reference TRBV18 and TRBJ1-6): NAGVMQNPRHLVRRRGQEARLRCSPMKGHSHVYWYRQLPEEGLKFMVYLQKENIIDESGMPKERFSAEFPKEGPSILRIQQVVRGDSAAYFCASSPGTGESPLHFGNGTRLTVT.

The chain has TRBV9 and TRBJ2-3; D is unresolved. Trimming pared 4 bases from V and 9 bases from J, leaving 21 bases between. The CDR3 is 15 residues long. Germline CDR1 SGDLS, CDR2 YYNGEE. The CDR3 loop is CASSPRLTTVPTQYF. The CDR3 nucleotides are TGTGCCAGCAGCCCGCGTCTTACTACCGTCCCAACGCAGTATTTT.

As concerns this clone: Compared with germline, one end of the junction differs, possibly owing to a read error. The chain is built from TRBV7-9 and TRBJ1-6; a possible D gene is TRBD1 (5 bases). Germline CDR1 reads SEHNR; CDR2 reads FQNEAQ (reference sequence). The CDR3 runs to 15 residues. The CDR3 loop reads CSSSPVGQNNSPLHF. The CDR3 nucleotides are TGTTCCAGCTCTCCTGTCGGACAAAATAATTCCCCCCTCCACTTT.

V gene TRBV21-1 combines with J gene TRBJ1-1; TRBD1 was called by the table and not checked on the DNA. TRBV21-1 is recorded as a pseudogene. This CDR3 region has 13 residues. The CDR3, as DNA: TGTGCCAGCTGTACAGTGGCGAACACTGAAGCTTTCTTT. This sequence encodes CASCTVANTEAFF.

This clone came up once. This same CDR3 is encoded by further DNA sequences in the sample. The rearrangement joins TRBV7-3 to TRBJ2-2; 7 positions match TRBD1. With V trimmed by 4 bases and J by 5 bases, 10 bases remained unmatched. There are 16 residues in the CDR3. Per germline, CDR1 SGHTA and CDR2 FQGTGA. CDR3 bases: TGTGCCAGCAGCTGGTCCGGGACAGCCGGAACCGGGGAGCTGTTTTTT. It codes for CASSWSGTAGTGELFF.

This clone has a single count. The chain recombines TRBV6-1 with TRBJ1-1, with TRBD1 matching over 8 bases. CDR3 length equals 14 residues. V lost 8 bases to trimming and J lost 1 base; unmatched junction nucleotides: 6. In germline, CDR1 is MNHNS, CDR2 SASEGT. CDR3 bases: TGTGCCAGCCTTAGGGGACAGGCGAACACTGAAGCTTTCTTT. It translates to CASLRGQANTEAFF.